One and the same sample provided the 22 T cell receptor beta chains below, sequenced in a study of T cells expressing NK-cell markers. TCRdb re-called the 5' RACE reads; every CDR3 protein appears as one record, without DNA. Its table lists around 260,000 distinct CDR3 sequences. Sequenced: blood T cells: a sorted CD56 or NKG2C T cell subset, CD4+ or CD8+ T cells, or bulk PBMC T cells (not recorded which). These receptors were collected from a woman aged 18-70 years in good health.

The chain recombines TRBV12-3 or TRBV12-4 with TRBJ2-6; the D call from TCRdb, TRBD1, cannot be confirmed without DNA. The CDR3 covers 18 residues. The CDR3 loop is CASSSVGAPFSGANVLTF.

The CDR3 loop reads CASSPFARLAEDTQYF. The rearrangement uses TRBV18 and TRBJ2-3; without DNA, the TCRdb call of TRBD2 cannot be checked. Germline loops: CDR1 KGHSH, CDR2 LQKENI. CDR3 length: 16 amino acids. Using reference TRBV18 and TRBJ2-3 for the parts outside the CDR3, the full variable domain is NAGVMQNPRHLVRRRGQEARLRCSPMKGHSHVYWYRQLPEEGLKFMVYLQKENIIDESGMPKERFSAEFPKEGPSILRIQQVVRGDSAAYFCASSPFARLAEDTQYFGPGTRLTVL.

The CDR3: CASSSPPIGNEQFF. This chain uses TRBV19 with TRBJ2-1; TCRdb reports TRBD1, a call that lacks DNA to check it against. The length of the CDR3 is 14 residues. Germline V lookup: CDR1 LNHDA, CDR2 SQIVND (reference sequence).

The CDR3 protein is CASSPRTSGSIWFF. The chain carries TRBV12-3 or TRBV12-4 and TRBJ2-1; TCRdb picks TRBD2, but there is no DNA to check that call. This CDR3 comprises 14 residues.

The V and J genes are TRBV28 and TRBJ2-7. The CDR3 is 11 amino acids. CDR1 is MDHEN and CDR2 is SYDVKM in the germline V gene. The CDR3: CASSSWGEQYF.

This rearrangement joins TRBV7-6 to TRBJ2-1; as DNA is missing, the TRBD2 call by TCRdb cannot be tested. Germline V gene sequence: CDR1 SGHVS, CDR2 FNYEAQ. The CDR3 has 18 residues. This CDR3 reads CASSLAGFGTSGSHEQFF.

The V and J genes are TRBV9 and TRBJ1-2. Looked up from germline, CDR1 is SGDLS and CDR2 is YYNGEE. There are 15 residues in the CDR3. The CDR3 loop is CASSAQDRTNYGYTF.

The rearrangement joins TRBV5-1 to TRBJ2-7; TCRdb returns TRBD1, unconfirmable since there is no DNA. This CDR3 is 14 amino acids long. Germline CDR1 reads SGHRS; CDR2 reads YFSETQ. CDR3 in amino acids: CASSSGTASPEQYF.

This CDR3 reads CSPRGGGYNSPLHF. The chain is built from TRBV20-1 and TRBJ1-6; the D call of TRBD1 rests on TCRdb alone, since no DNA is present to check it. From germline, CDR1 is DFQATT and CDR2 SNEGSKA (reference sequence). There are 14 residues in the CDR3.

The chain couples TRBV4-3 to TRBJ2-7; absent DNA, TCRdb's TRBD2 call cannot be checked. This CDR3 is 15 amino acids long. Germline V lookup: CDR1 LGHNA, CDR2 YSLEER. The CDR3 spells CASSQDLAGGYEQYF.

The rearrangement links TRBV7-9 to TRBJ2-6; TCRdb returns TRBD1, unconfirmable since there is no DNA. This CDR3 has 16 amino acids. The germline V gene encodes CDR1 SEHNR and CDR2 FQNEAQ (reference sequence). The CDR3 protein is CASSQNRGPGANVLTF.

This chain connects TRBV9 to TRBJ2-3. The CDR3 spans 14 residues. Germline CDR1 and CDR2: SGDLS and YYNGEE. The CDR3: CASSVDTATDTQYF. Variable domain in full (rest from reference TRBV9 and TRBJ2-3): DSGVTQTPKHLITATGQRVTLRCSPRSGDLSVYWYQQSLDQGLQFLIQYYNGEERAKGNILERFSAQQFPDLHSELNLSSLELGDSALYFCASSVDTATDTQYFGPGTRLTVL.

The rearrangement joins TRBV7-3 to TRBJ2-1; TCRdb's D call of TRBD2 is untestable without DNA. There are 17 residues in the CDR3. Germline V gene sequence: CDR1 SGHTA, CDR2 FQGTGA. CDR3 sequence reads: CASSKDSGTSGRGEQFF. Complete variable domain (other parts from reference TRBV7-3 and TRBJ2-1): GAGVSQTPSNKVTEKGKYVELRCDPISGHTALYWYRQSLGQGPEFLIYFQGTGAADDSGLPNDRFFAVRPEGSVSTLKIQRTERGDSAVYLCASSKDSGTSGRGEQFFGPGTRLTVL.

This chain uses TRBV19 with TRBJ2-2; TCRdb proposes TRBD2, but this gene call is untestable without DNA. The length of the CDR3 is 15 residues. Germline assignment: CDR1 LNHDA and CDR2 SQIVND (reference sequence). The CDR3 spells CASSIGGGITGELFF.

The chain is built from TRBV20-1 and TRBJ1-2; TCRdb lists TRBD1, though no DNA is available to test this call. This CDR3 has 15 amino acids. Per the germline V gene, CDR1 is DFQATT and CDR2 is SNEGSKA (reference sequence). This chain's CDR3 is CSATAGQGAFYGYTF.

The rearrangement uses TRBV20-1 and TRBJ1-2; TCRdb lists TRBD1, though no DNA is available to test this call. This CDR3 spans 13 amino acids. Germline V gene lookup returns CDR1 DFQATT and CDR2 SNEGSKA (reference sequence). CDR3 sequence: CSARDREFRGYTF.

The rearrangement joins TRBV6-1 to TRBJ1-2. This CDR3 contains 12 residues. Germline CDR1 and CDR2: MNHNS and SASEGT. CDR3 sequence reads: CASRVSSYGYTF.

The rearrangement joins TRBV15 to TRBJ1-1. Germline lookup yields CDR1 LNHNV and CDR2 YYDKDF (reference sequence). The CDR3 has 14 amino acids. This chain's CDR3 is CATSRDNGPTEAFF. Variable domain in full (rest from reference TRBV15 and TRBJ1-1): DAMVIQNPRYQVTQFGKPVTLSCSQTLNHNVMYWYQQKSSQAPKLLFHYYDKDFNNEADTPDNFQSRRPNTSFCFLDIRSPGLGDTAMYLCATSRDNGPTEAFFGQGTRLTVV.

V usage is TRBV3-1 and J usage is TRBJ2-1; TCRdb calls TRBD2, which cannot be checked without DNA. This CDR3 region has 16 residues. CDR1 and CDR2 (germline): LGHDT, YNNKEL (reference sequence). CDR3 protein: CASSQDPSGGADEQFF.

The rearrangement joins TRBV7-2 to TRBJ2-2. The CDR3 length is 13 residues. Per the germline V gene, CDR1 is SGHTA and CDR2 is FQGNSA. CDR3: CASSFIFSGELFF.

The V gene is TRBV7-2, the J gene TRBJ1-5. Germline V gene data show CDR1 as SGHTA and CDR2 as FQGNSA. This CDR3 contains 16 residues. CDR3 region: CASSLRLRESNQPQHF.

The chain couples TRBV7-9 to TRBJ2-1; TCRdb names TRBD1, which stays unverified in the absence of DNA. The CDR3 has 16 residues. Germline V gene data show CDR1 as SEHNR and CDR2 as FQNEAQ (reference sequence). CDR3: CASSSGTASSYNEQFF.